This T cell receptor (beta chain) was captured by sequencing in a study of blood T cell repertoires in COVID-19. Study in general: T cells, B-cell-depleted T cells, or PBMCs provided the cDNA or gDNA that served as material.

Original analysis: Estimation of nucleated cell counts relied on the amplification of reference gene primers. Clones were read by immunoSEQ multiplex PCR, and TCRdb kept only the in-frame ones, dropping some. V, J and clone size were drawn from that table, and D and trimming were deduced from the DNA. This table has about 210,000 clones, around 85% appearing once. The sample consisted of peripheral blood. This clonotype was sampled from a man aged 40-49 years with acute or convalescent COVID-19.

DNA for the CDR3: TGTGCCAGCAGCTCTCAAAATGCGGCAAATGGCTACACCTTC. Translating gives CASSSQNAANGYTF. This sequence joins TRBV7-9 and TRBJ1-2; D is unresolved. CDR1 is SEHNR, CDR2 FQNEAQ, per germline (reference sequence). The CDR3 is made up of 14 amino acids. Trimming stripped 4 bases from V and 6 bases from J, with 15 bases between.